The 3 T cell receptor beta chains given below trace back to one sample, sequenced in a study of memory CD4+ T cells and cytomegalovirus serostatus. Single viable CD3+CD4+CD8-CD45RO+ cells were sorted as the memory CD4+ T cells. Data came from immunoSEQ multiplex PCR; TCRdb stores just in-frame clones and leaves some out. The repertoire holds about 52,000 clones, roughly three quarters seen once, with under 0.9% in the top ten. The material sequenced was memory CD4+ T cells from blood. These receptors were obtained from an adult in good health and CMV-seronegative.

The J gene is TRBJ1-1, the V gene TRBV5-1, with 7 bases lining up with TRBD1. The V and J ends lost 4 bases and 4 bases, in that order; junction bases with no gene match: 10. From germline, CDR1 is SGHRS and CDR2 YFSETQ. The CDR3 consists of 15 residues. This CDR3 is CASSLTGVTGTEAFF. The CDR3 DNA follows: TGCGCCAGCAGCCTAACAGGGGTAACGGGCACTGAAGCTTTCTTT. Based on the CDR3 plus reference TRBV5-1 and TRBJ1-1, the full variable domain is KAGVTQTPRYLIKTRGQQVTLSCSPISGHRSVSWYQQTPGQGLQFLFEYFSETQRNKGNFPGRFSGRQFSNSRSEMNVSTLELGDSALYLCASSLTGVTGTEAFFGQGTRLTVV.

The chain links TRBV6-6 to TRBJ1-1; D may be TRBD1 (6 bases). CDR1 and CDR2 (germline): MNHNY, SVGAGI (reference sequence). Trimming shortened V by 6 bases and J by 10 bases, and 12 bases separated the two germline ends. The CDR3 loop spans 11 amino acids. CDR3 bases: TGTGCCAGCAGCAACAGGGTCCTAGCTTTCTTT. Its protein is CASSNRVLAFF.

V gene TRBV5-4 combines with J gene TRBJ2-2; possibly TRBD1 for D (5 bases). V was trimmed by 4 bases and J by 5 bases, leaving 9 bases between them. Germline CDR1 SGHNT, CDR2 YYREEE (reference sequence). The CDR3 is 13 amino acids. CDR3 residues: CASSARATGELFF. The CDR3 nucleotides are TGTGCCAGCAGCGCCAGGGCAACCGGGGAGCTGTTTTTT.